Listed below are T cell receptor beta chains from one sample, sequenced in a study of blood T cell repertoires in COVID-19. Method: immunoSEQ multiplex PCR; TCRdb's copy keeps in-frame clones and lacks some. The table has 90,000 or so clones, approximately 86% seen once. Sequenced: peripheral blood. The receptors originated from a man in his sixties with acute or convalescent COVID-19. CDR3s include the opening cysteine and the closing phenylalanine or tryptophan. Each record gives: V gene, D gene, J gene, CDR3 protein, CDR3 DNA. The D gene is left open where the match is weak.

TRBV3-1/TRBV3-2	-	TRBJ2-5	CASSQASTRGDETQYF	TGTGCCAGCAGCCAAGCCTCGACCAGGGGGGATGAGACCCAGTACTTC
TRBV5-1	-	TRBJ2-7	CASSLGWRSYEQYF	TGCGCCAGCAGCTTGGGGTGGAGATCCTACGAGCAGTACTTC
TRBV5-1	-	TRBJ2-7	CASSLDRASYEQYF	TGCGCCAGCAGCTTGGACAGGGCGTCCTACGAGCAGTACTTC
TRBV9	-	TRBJ2-1	CASSVATGTYNEQFF	TGTGCCAGCAGCGTCGCAACCGGGACCTACAATGAGCAGTTCTTC
TRBV15	-	TRBJ2-7	CATSREWGLSGRSYEQYF	TGTGCCACCAGCAGAGAATGGGGACTCTCGGGCCGGTCCTACGAGCAGTACTTC
TRBV4-1	TRBD1	TRBJ1-5	CASSQEPGQGAQPQHF	TGCGCCAGCAGCCAGGAACCTGGACAGGGGGCTCAGCCCCAGCATTTT
TRBV4-3	-	TRBJ1-2	CASSQVDSAVLNYGYTF	TGCGCCAGCAGCCAAGTTGACAGCGCAGTATTAAACTATGGCTACACCTTC
TRBV6-5	TRBD1	TRBJ1-1	CASSYSQGKTTEAFF	TGTGCCAGCAGTTACTCACAGGGGAAGACCACTGAAGCTTTCTTT
TRBV6-2/TRBV6-3	-	TRBJ2-6	CASSYPHRAGANVLTF	TGTGCCAGCAGTTACCCCCACAGGGCTGGGGCCAACGTCCTGACTTTC
TRBV9	-	TRBJ1-5	CASSVGGRDNQPQHF	TGTGCCAGCAGCGTAGGAGGAAGAGACAATCAGCCCCAGCATTTT
TRBV5-1	-	TRBJ1-1	CASSPGGKTVEAFF	TGCGCCAGCAGCCCGGGGGGAAAGACAGTAGAAGCTTTCTTT